This T cell receptor beta chain was obtained from a study of CD8 T cells in ankylosing spondylitis. Overall study findings and caveats: In reactive arthritis synovial fluid and blood, some motif variants had been reported before. Seemingly characteristic of ankylosing spondylitis blood was a TCR beta motif consisting of several highly homologous variants. Clones linked with disease were CD8+ and fairly uncommon in the peripheral blood.

The CDR3 is 15 residues long. Between the trimmed V and J ends, which lost 1 base and 1 base, there was a span of 9 bases. Germline CDR1 and CDR2: SGHDT and YYEEEE. The table lists this clonotype with many counts. Antigen: not known. Quantitative 5'-RACE with molecular barcodes generated TCR beta libraries. Each CDR3 protein is one row after TCRdb ran MiXCR on the 5' RACE reads. Here the sample spans roughly 440,000 distinct CDR3 sequences, roughly 17% being singletons. Sequencing input: blood, either unsorted or a sorted T cell fraction (not recorded which). This chain joins TRBV5-6 and TRBJ1-3, with D uncertain. This TCR came from a male donor with ankylosing spondylitis. The CDR3 region is CASSLSAKSGNTIYF. As DNA, the CDR3 is TGTGCCAGCAGCTTGTCGGCGAAGTCTGGAAACACCATATATTTT.